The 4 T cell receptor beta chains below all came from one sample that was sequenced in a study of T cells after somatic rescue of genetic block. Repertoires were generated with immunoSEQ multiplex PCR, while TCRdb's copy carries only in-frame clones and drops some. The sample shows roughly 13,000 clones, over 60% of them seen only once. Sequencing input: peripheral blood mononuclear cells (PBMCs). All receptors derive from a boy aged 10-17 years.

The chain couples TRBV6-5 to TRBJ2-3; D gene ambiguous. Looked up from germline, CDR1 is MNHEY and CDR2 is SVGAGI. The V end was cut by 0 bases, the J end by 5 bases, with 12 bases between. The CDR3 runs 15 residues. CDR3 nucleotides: TGTGCCAGCAGTTACTCGTGGGCAGTGAGAGATACGCAGTATTTT. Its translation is CASSYSWAVRDTQYF.

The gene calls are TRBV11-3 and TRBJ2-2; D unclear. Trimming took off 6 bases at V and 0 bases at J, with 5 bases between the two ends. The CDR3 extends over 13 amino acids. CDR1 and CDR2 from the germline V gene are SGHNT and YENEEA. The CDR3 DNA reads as TGTGCCAGCAGAGGCCCGAACACCGGGGAGCTGTTTTTT. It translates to CASRGPNTGELFF.

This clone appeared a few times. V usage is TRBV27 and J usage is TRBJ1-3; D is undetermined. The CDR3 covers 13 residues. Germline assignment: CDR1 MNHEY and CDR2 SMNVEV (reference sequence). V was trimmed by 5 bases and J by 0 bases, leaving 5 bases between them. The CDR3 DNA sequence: TGTGCCAGCAGTCAAGTCTCTGGAAACACCATATATTTT. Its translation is CASSQVSGNTIYF.

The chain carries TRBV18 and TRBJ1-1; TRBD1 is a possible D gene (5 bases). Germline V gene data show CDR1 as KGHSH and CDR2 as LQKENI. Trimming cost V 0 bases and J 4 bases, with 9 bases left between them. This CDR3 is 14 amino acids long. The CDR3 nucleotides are TGTGCCAGCTCACCACCGGGGGGGGGCACTGAAGCTTTCTTT. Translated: CASSPPGGGTEAFF.